This T cell receptor beta chain was retrieved from a study of T cell responses to AZD1222 COVID-19 vaccine. Produced via immunoSEQ multiplex PCR; TCRdb's table is partial and in-frame only. The sample includes approximately 120,000 clones, approximately 90% of them seen just once. The CDR3 covers 15 residues. From germline, CDR1 is LGHDT and CDR2 YNNKEL (reference sequence). The V gene lost 7 bases and the J gene lost 3 bases, with 16 bases spanning the gap. The receptor's source is an adult in good health. Sequenced material: peripheral blood, taken on day 0 of AZD1222 vaccination. J is TRBJ2-1 and V is TRBV3-1 (or the pseudogene TRBV3-2), with a possible D match to TRBD2 (6 bases). The CDR3 reads CASKPGTDYYNEQFF. The CDR3 DNA reads as TGTGCCAGCAAGCCCGGGACTGATTACTACAATGAGCAGTTCTTC.